Reported below is one TCR beta chain. Noted time point: after dendritic cell vaccination, including at tumor progression/relapse. The source of the sample is a study of glioma-infiltrating T cells after dendritic cell vaccination. The CDR3 is made up of 13 amino acids. V lost 5 bases and J 5 bases, leaving 10 bases between the germline ends. Germline V gene sequence: CDR1 SGHRS, CDR2 YFSETQ. The PCR used 60 V beta and 13 J beta primers. TCRdb's copy holds only in-frame clones and misses some; the assay was immunoSEQ multiplex PCR. The top ten clones hold approximately 5.4% of a sample with 100,000 or so clones, 65% to 85% of them seen once.

This receptor was obtained from a human donor with glioblastoma. This material consisted of blood, taken after dendritic cell vaccination. The chain is built from TRBV5-1 and TRBJ1-4, with a weak D call TRBD1 (6 bases). The CDR3 spells CASRAGANEKLFF. In nucleotides, the CDR3 is TGCGCCAGCAGGGCAGGGGCGAATGAAAAACTGTTTTTT.